Sequencing of this T cell receptor beta chain was carried out in a study of blood T cell repertoires in COVID-19. Study-level background: In each case, the material was cDNA or gDNA derived from T cells, B-cell-depleted T cells, or PBMCs.

This CDR3 contains 14 residues. Germline values: CDR1 SGDLS, CDR2 YYNGEE. V was clipped by 0 bases and J by 0 bases, with 7 bases between them. Profiling relied on immunoSEQ multiplex PCR, and the TCRdb table lists in-frame clones only, not all of them. The sample contains 56,000 or so clones, 65% to 90% of which appear only once. V is TRBV9 and J is TRBJ2-7; no clear D gene. Input material: peripheral blood. The origin of this receptor is a human donor in a cohort sampled during active COVID-19. The CDR3 spells CASSVDGFSYEQYF. In nucleotides, the CDR3 is TGTGCCAGCAGCGTAGATGGCTTCTCCTACGAGCAGTACTTC.